This T cell receptor beta chain was sequenced in a study of beta chain features in type 1 diabetes. About this clone: The antigen is undetermined.

This CDR3 is built from 16 residues. J was trimmed by 5 bases and V by 6 bases; bases with no gene match: 10. The germline gives CDR1 MDHEN, CDR2 SYDVKM. Overall study findings and caveats: In comparison with healthy donors, patients had naive, central memory and Treg TCRB repertoires that appeared more similar.

A sort by CD45RO/CCR7/CD25/CD127/CD95/CD27 yielded CD4+ naive, central memory, regulatory and stem cell-like memory cells. Sequenced material consisted of expressed TCRB transcripts (all of the isolated RNA was reverse transcribed). TCRdb keeps only in-frame clones here, not all; method: immunoSEQ multiplex PCR. The sample comprises 130,000 or so clones, approximately 9.2% of which are singletons, and about 0.61% rests with the top ten. The J gene is TRBJ2-1, the V gene TRBV28, with 10 bases identical to TRBD2. The sample comprised central memory CD4+ T cells from blood. This receptor was taken from a man aged 18 to 30 in good health. Here the CDR3 reads CASSLAWTSGDNEQFF. CDR3 coding DNA: TGTGCCAGCAGCCTGGCATGGACTAGCGGTGACAATGAGCAGTTCTTC.